This T cell receptor beta chain stems from a study of CD8 T cells in ankylosing spondylitis. The germline V and J ends were trimmed by 0 bases and 5 bases, with 20 bases remaining between them. This CDR3 spans 17 amino acids. Per the germline V gene, CDR1 is SGDLS and CDR2 is YYNGEE. TCRdb fed the 5' RACE reads into MiXCR, producing one record per CDR3 protein. In the table there are hundreds of thousands of distinct CDR3 sequences, about 20% of which are singletons. This clonotype showed up just a few times. The sequence was obtained from a male donor with ankylosing spondylitis or in good health (not recorded which). Sequencing was done on a sample of blood, either unsorted or a sorted T cell fraction (not recorded which). V usage is TRBV9 and J usage is TRBJ1-1; D not resolved. CDR3 sequence (DNA): TGTGCCAGCAGCGTAGAGGGCAGCTCGGGTCGAAAGACTGAAGCTTTCTTT. It is translated as CASSVEGSSGRKTEAFF.